The 19 T cell receptor beta chains in this list originate from one sample, sequenced in a study of Tregs in tolerant kidney transplant recipients. Repertoires were generated with immunoSEQ multiplex PCR, while TCRdb's copy carries only in-frame clones and drops some. The data contain some 69,000 clones, roughly 84% of them singletons. Sequencing used CD4+ T cells from blood. The origin of the receptors is a human donor in good health.

The rearrangement joins TRBV11-2 to TRBJ2-1; 10 bases are a match to TRBD2. The ends lost 2 bases at V and 8 bases at J; junction bases unmatched: 9. The germline gives CDR1 SGHAT, CDR2 FQNNGV. CDR3 size: 16 residues. CDR3 amino acids: CASSLKGTSVGDEQFF. In DNA form, the CDR3 reads TGTGCCAGCAGCTTAAAGGGGACTAGCGTCGGGGATGAGCAGTTCTTC.

This sequence joins TRBV18 and TRBJ2-2; D ambiguous. The CDR3 is made up of 13 amino acids. Trimming cost V 2 bases and J 7 bases, with 8 bases left between them. Germline CDR1 is KGHSH and CDR2 is LQKENI. CDR3 residues: CASSPASFGELFF. The CDR3 bases are TGTGCCAGCTCACCAGCCTCCTTCGGGGAGCTGTTTTTT.

The chain uses TRBV7-3 and TRBJ2-3; D gene ambiguous. V lost 2 bases to trimming and J lost 2 bases, with 11 bases between them. The CDR3 is 15 amino acids. Germline assignment: CDR1 SGHTA and CDR2 FQGTGA. CDR3 amino acids: CASSLGFTDTDTQYF. The CDR3 DNA is TGTGCCAGCAGCTTAGGGTTTACGGACACAGATACGCAGTATTTT.

The chain employs TRBV4-2 and TRBJ2-7, with D possibly being TRBD2 (6 bases). CDR3 length equals 15 residues. Germline lookup yields CDR1 LGHNA and CDR2 YNFKEQ. Trimming cost V 1 base and J 2 bases, with 12 bases left between them. The chain's CDR3 is CASSQVEGHPYEQYF. The DNA for the CDR3 is TGTGCCAGCAGCCAAGTGGAGGGGCATCCCTACGAGCAGTACTTC.

This chain connects TRBV4-3 to TRBJ2-2; 7 positions agree with TRBD1. The CDR3 extends over 17 amino acids. Germline CDR1 and CDR2: LGHNA and YSLEER. J was trimmed by 1 base and V by 1 base; bases with no gene match: 6. CDR3 DNA: TGCGCCAGCAGCCAAGGAGTGGGGACAGAGAACACCGGGGAGCTGTTTTTT. Its protein product is CASSQGVGTENTGELFF.

This rearrangement joins TRBV18 to TRBJ1-1; possibly TRBD1 for D (5 bases). The V and J ends lost 5 bases and 1 base respectively, with 17 bases between them. The CDR3 spans 16 residues. Germline-derived CDR1 and CDR2 are KGHSH and LQKENI. CDR3 amino acids: CASSSRRGRGNTEAFF. The CDR3 DNA sequence: TGTGCCAGCTCATCCCGTCGGGGGAGAGGGAACACTGAAGCTTTCTTT.

This chain joins TRBV29-1 and TRBJ2-7, with 10 positions matching TRBD1. Germline assignment: CDR1 SQVTM and CDR2 ANQGSEA. CDR3 length equals 14 residues. Trimming removed 3 bases from V and 3 bases from J; junction bases left unmatched: 5. The CDR3 sequence is CSVEAGQGFYEQYF. The CDR3 DNA reads as TGCAGCGTTGAGGCGGGACAGGGGTTCTACGAGCAGTACTTC.

The chain has TRBV30 and TRBJ1-5; 7 bases are a match to TRBD1. The germline CDR1 and CDR2 sequences are GTSNPN and SVGIG (reference sequence). After removal of 3 bases from V and 7 bases from J, the junction contained 6 bases not matched to a gene. This CDR3 has 13 residues. Here the CDR3 reads CAWSGQGGQPQHF. CDR3 DNA: TGTGCCTGGAGCGGGCAGGGGGGACAGCCCCAGCATTTT.

The chain couples TRBV5-6 to TRBJ2-2; D gene ambiguous. Looked up from germline, CDR1 is SGHDT and CDR2 is YYEEEE. The ends were cut back, 1 base at V and 2 bases at J, with 9 bases in the middle. CDR3 size: 15 residues. CDR3 DNA sequence: TGTGCCAGCAGCTTGCTTGACGTAAACACCGGGGAGCTGTTTTTT. Translation gives CASSLLDVNTGELFF. The full variable domain, its missing parts supplied by reference TRBV5-6 and TRBJ2-2, is DAGVTQSPTHLIKTRGQQVTLRCSPKSGHDTVSWYQQALGQGPQFIFQYYEEEERQRGNFPDRFSGHQFPNYSSELNVNALLLGDSALYLCASSLLDVNTGELFFGEGSRLTVL.

The rearrangement uses TRBV30 and TRBJ1-3; 7 positions match TRBD1. V was pared by 3 bases and J by 4 bases, with 12 bases of the junction left unmatched. The CDR3 consists of 16 residues. In germline, CDR1 is GTSNPN, CDR2 SVGIG (reference sequence). The CDR3, as DNA: TGTGCCTGGAGCCAATCTCGCCCGGGACAGGGAAACACCATATATTTT. It translates to CAWSQSRPGQGNTIYF.

The chain couples TRBV11-3 to TRBJ2-3; D call uncertain. In germline, CDR1 is SGHNT, CDR2 YENEEA. V was trimmed by 2 bases and J by 0 bases, leaving 12 bases between them. This CDR3 spans 16 amino acids. For the CDR3, the DNA is TGTGCCAGCAGCTTATCACTGAAGGGTAGCACAGATACGCAGTATTTT. Its translation: CASSLSLKGSTDTQYF.

The chain combines TRBV7-2 with TRBJ2-5, with D possibly TRBD2 on 6 matching bases. Per the germline V gene, CDR1 is SGHTA and CDR2 is FQGNSA. CDR3 length: 14 amino acids. The V end was cut by 8 bases, the J end by 5 bases, with 18 bases between. In nucleotides, the CDR3 is TGTGCCAGCGGGACTTTTTTTAAGGTGGAGACCCAGTACTTC. The encoded protein is CASGTFFKVETQYF.

This clone is a singleton in its sample. The rearrangement links TRBV4-3 to TRBJ2-2; TRBD2 matches 8 bases. The CDR3 covers 17 residues. Per germline, CDR1 LGHNA and CDR2 YSLEER. V was clipped by 0 bases and J by 6 bases; unmatched bases: 9. As DNA, the CDR3 is TGCGCCAGCAGCCAAGATCGGGGGACTAGGTGGTCCGGGGAGCTGTTTTTT. It is translated as CASSQDRGTRWSGELFF.

V and J are TRBV5-1 and TRBJ1-3; no firm D call. The CDR3 spans 15 residues. The germline gives CDR1 SGHRS, CDR2 YFSETQ. V was clipped by 0 bases and J by 2 bases, with 9 bases between them. The CDR3 DNA follows: TGCGCCAGCAGCTTGGCCAGCACAGCTGGAAACACCATATATTTT. This encodes CASSLASTAGNTIYF. The whole variable domain, filled in from reference TRBV5-1 and TRBJ1-3, reads KAGVTQTPRYLIKTRGQQVTLSCSPISGHRSVSWYQQTPGQGLQFLFEYFSETQRNKGNFPGRFSGRQFSNSRSEMNVSTLELGDSALYLCASSLASTAGNTIYFGEGSWLTVV.

The chain links TRBV18 to TRBJ2-7; 7 positions match TRBD2. Trimming took 3 bases from V and 0 from J; bases not matched to a gene: 5. Per the germline V gene, CDR1 is KGHSH and CDR2 is LQKENI. The CDR3 is 15 amino acids. The chain's CDR3 is CASSPGLAVSYEQYF. The CDR3 coding sequence is TGTGCCAGCTCACCTGGCCTAGCGGTCTCCTACGAGCAGTACTTC.

This CDR3 reads CAVRSFPSTDTQYF. DNA for the CDR3: TGTGCCGTTCGATCATTTCCCTCCACAGATACGCAGTATTTT. The rearrangement links TRBV6-6 to TRBJ2-3; the D is unclear. In germline, CDR1 is MNHNY, CDR2 SVGAGI (reference sequence). The V gene lost 11 bases and the J gene lost 2 bases, with 17 bases spanning the gap. CDR3 size: 14 residues.

The rearrangement uses TRBV5-1 and TRBJ2-5, with TRBD2 identical over 7 bases. Trimming removed 7 bases from V and 0 bases from J; junction bases left unmatched: 6. CDR1 and CDR2 from the germline V gene are SGHRS and YFSETQ. CDR3 size: 14 residues. The chain's CDR3 is CASFLGGDQETQYF. The CDR3 DNA reads as TGCGCCAGCTTCTTGGGGGGGGACCAAGAGACCCAGTACTTC.

This chain uses TRBV29-1 with TRBJ2-5; no clear D gene. Germline V gives CDR1 SQVTM, CDR2 ANQGSEA. The CDR3 has 11 amino acids. The ends were cut back, 5 bases at V and 2 bases at J, with 6 bases in the middle. In nucleotides, the CDR3 is TGCAGCGTTTCCGAGCAAGAGACCCAGTACTTC. It translates to CSVSEQETQYF.

This clone was recorded a few times. This sequence joins TRBV15 and TRBJ1-5; a weak D match, TRBD1 (5 bases). CDR3 size: 15 residues. Germline CDR1 reads LNHNV; CDR2 reads YYDKDF (reference sequence). V dropped 5 bases and J dropped 8 bases, with 19 bases sitting between them. The CDR3 sequence: CATSSRSRGLEPQHF. The DNA of the CDR3 is TGTGCCACCAGCTCACGATCCCGGGGGTTGGAGCCCCAGCATTTT.